The following is a T cell receptor (beta chain) sequence with its context. The antigen it recognizes is unknown. One base away there is no much larger clone; base qualities are not given. The sample originates from a study of blood T cell repertoires in COVID-19 (dated by TCRdb to between 2020 and 2021). About the investigation overall: Samples from collaborators originated in the United States, Italy and Spain and spanned both the acute and convalescent phases of COVID-19. The prospective study material was composed of cDNA or gDNA derived from T cells, B-cell-depleted T cells, or PBMCs. The dataset comprised deeply sampled blood TCRbeta repertoires from subjects exposed to, actively infected with, or recovered from COVID-19. The repertoires were made available in a free public database intended to serve as a resource for research on the immune response to SARS-CoV-2. Samples came from the ongoing ImmuneRACE study (first 160 participants) plus 1,254 subjects from 6 global collaborators. A de-identified subject ID, COVID-19 status, age in years and sex were almost always included in the sample metadata. Where available, HLA class I and class II types were taken from metadata supplied by the sample provider and were not determined by assay-based typing. Broader findings and caveats from the paper: The amount of clinical and demographic metadata varied by source and participant and was provided uncurated.

From the cysteine through the phenylalanine, the CDR3 covers 16 amino acids. Left in the record is the CDR3 DNA by itself, 48 bases read in frame from the first base. Between the V and J ends, shortened by 2 bases and 5 bases respectively, the junction contains 16 bases. CDR1 is given as MNHNS and CDR2 as SASEGT, both from the germline V gene. A second Seattle source provided samples from volunteer blood donors who had recovered from COVID-19. Collaborating institutions collected whole blood in K2EDTA tubes following their own protocols. For TCRbeta analysis, collaborators shipped samples in one of three forms: frozen whole blood, isolated PBMCs, or DNA extracted from either of those sample types. TCRbeta CDR3 regions were amplified from genomic DNA by means of the immunoSEQ Assay, a bias-controlled multiplex PCR. Turning to the authors' computational methods: The number of nucleated cells in each sample was estimated from the amplification of reference gene primers within the assay. Sequence reads were collapsed and filtered to measure the absolute abundance of every unique TCRbeta CDR3 rearrangement. For each sample, productive Simpson clonality was calculated by taking the square root of Simpson's diversity index across productive rearrangements. Sourced from immuneACCESS, this table was stored by TCRdb with only in-frame sequences that have V and J called. A share of the clones is absent; for the studies checked, an unresolved V gene accounts for under half, and the remainder has no known explanation. V and J calls and clone size are as listed in that table; D and trimming were resolved from the DNA. The sample profile shows approximately 150,000 clones; about nine tenths of them were found once. Around 40% of the sample goes to the ten largest clones.

This clonotype originated in a man aged 50 or older who had recovered from COVID-19. Here the chain combines TRBV6-1 and TRBJ1-3, with the identity of the D gene unclear. Specimen: peripheral blood. The CDR3 protein: CASSESGSLGRNTIYF. The base sequence is TGTGCCAGCAGTGAATCGGGGTCTTTAGGGCGAAACACCATATATTTT.